The 20 T cell receptor beta chains below were found in one sample sequenced in a study of T cell responses to AZD1222 COVID-19 vaccine. Produced via immunoSEQ multiplex PCR; TCRdb's table is partial and in-frame only. The sample lists approximately 100,000 clones, about 95% seen once, with about 2.2% in the top ten. The starting material was peripheral blood, obtained on day 0 of AZD1222 vaccination. The receptors were sampled from an adult in good health.

The V gene is TRBV28, the J gene TRBJ2-7; the match to TRBD2 covers 7 bases. The length of the CDR3 is 15 residues. Trimming took 6 bases from V and 5 from J; bases not matched to a gene: 13. The V gene's germline CDR1 is MDHEN and CDR2 SYDVKM. In DNA form, the CDR3 reads TGTGCCAGCAGCCCTACTTTGGCGGGAGTTCACGAGCAGTACTTC. Translation gives CASSPTLAGVHEQYF.

V gene TRBV6-1 combines with J gene TRBJ1-3; no clear D. The CDR3 has 11 amino acids. Germline lookup yields CDR1 MNHNS and CDR2 SASEGT. The germline V and J ends were trimmed by 1 base and 5 bases, with 0 bases remaining between them. The DNA for the CDR3 is TGTGCCAGCAGTGAAGGAAACACCATATATTTT. It yields the protein CASSEGNTIYF.

In DNA, the CDR3 is TGTGCCAGCAGGCCGGGACAGCAATATGAGCAGTTCTTC. This codes for CASRPGQQYEQFF. The rearrangement links TRBV7-9 to TRBJ2-1; 7 positions match TRBD1. The CDR3 consists of 13 residues. After removal of 6 bases from V and 8 bases from J, the junction contained 7 bases not matched to a gene. Germline V gives CDR1 SEHNR, CDR2 FQNEAQ (reference sequence).

V and J are TRBV20-1 and TRBJ1-2; D gene ambiguous. This CDR3 comprises 10 residues. Germline CDR1 DFQATT, CDR2 SNEGSKA (reference sequence). Trimming removed 3 bases from V and 6 bases from J, with 5 bases in between. The CDR3 DNA sequence: TGCAGTGCTAGTTTAGATGGCTACACCTTC. Translation gives CSASLDGYTF.

The chain recombines TRBV6-5 with TRBJ2-5; 7 nucleotides match TRBD1. V trimming: 6 bases; J trimming: 4 bases; junction bases outside the gene matches: 8. The CDR3 totals 14 residues. Per germline, CDR1 MNHEY and CDR2 SVGAGI. The CDR3 sequence: CASRTLGGRETQYF. The CDR3 region has the DNA TGTGCCAGCAGGACATTAGGGGGCCGAGAGACCCAGTACTTC.

This chain connects TRBV5-6 to TRBJ2-5; 10 bases line up with TRBD2. The CDR3 runs 18 residues. Germline CDR1 and CDR2: SGHDT and YYEEEE. Germline trimming cut 3 bases from V and 5 bases from J; bases unmatched to any gene: 16. CDR3 sequence: CASSWRSSGGITSETQYF. DNA of the CDR3: TGTGCCAGCAGCTGGCGGTCTAGCGGGGGAATCACCTCGGAGACCCAGTACTTC.

This clone was recorded only once. This chain links TRBV7-9 with TRBJ2-3; D unclear. V dropped 5 bases and J dropped 5 bases, with 11 bases sitting between them. Germline CDR1 reads SEHNR; CDR2 reads FQNEAQ (reference sequence). This CDR3 has 13 residues. The CDR3 protein is CASSPEVRDTQYF. CDR3 bases: TGTGCCAGCAGCCCTGAAGTTAGAGATACGCAGTATTTT. Full variable domain (rest looked up from reference TRBV7-9 and TRBJ2-3): DTGVSQNPRHKITKRGQNVTFRCDPISEHNRLYWYRQTLGQGPEFLTYFQNEAQLEKSRLLSDRFSAERPKGSFSTLEIQRTEQGDSAMYLCASSPEVRDTQYFGPGTRLTVL.

The CDR3, as DNA: TGTGCCAGCAGCTTAGTGGCGGGTTCAGGGTATGGCTACACCTTC. This codes for CASSLVAGSGYGYTF. The J gene is TRBJ1-2, the V gene TRBV7-2, with D maybe TRBD1 (5 bases). Germline V lookup: CDR1 SGHTA, CDR2 FQGNSA. Trimming stripped 1 base from V and 5 bases from J, with 14 bases between. This CDR3 spans 15 amino acids.

In DNA form, the CDR3 reads TGTGCCAGAAGCGGCGAGGGCCGCGATGAGCAGTTCTTC. This codes for CARSGEGRDEQFF. This sequence joins TRBV2 and TRBJ2-1, with D perhaps matching TRBD2 (5 bases). The CDR3 contains 13 residues. Germline CDR1 SNHLY, CDR2 FYNNEI. V was clipped by 9 bases and J by 8 bases, with 17 bases between them.

The rearrangement links TRBV11-2 to TRBJ2-4, with a weak D call TRBD1 (6 bases). CDR1 SGHAT and CDR2 FQNNGV come from the germline V gene. The CDR3 consists of 16 residues. Trimming cost V 6 bases and J 9 bases, with 24 bases left between them. The CDR3 bases are TGTGCCAGCAGTCTAGTGGCAGGGGCCATCCTGGGCATTCAGTACTTC. Translation gives CASSLVAGAILGIQYF.

The chain uses TRBV4-3 and TRBJ1-1, with D maybe TRBD1 (6 bases). The CDR3 has 17 residues. V lost 0 bases, J lost 0 bases, and 14 bases lay in between. Germline V gene lookup returns CDR1 LGHNA and CDR2 YSLEER. CDR3 amino acids: CASSQELLGQLNTEAFF. The DNA for the CDR3 is TGCGCCAGCAGCCAAGAATTATTAGGACAGCTGAACACTGAAGCTTTCTTT.

With regard to this clone: Other DNA sequences in this sample translate to the same CDR3. The chain employs TRBV30 and TRBJ2-7; D unclear. Germline V gene data show CDR1 as GTSNPN and CDR2 as SVGIG (reference sequence). This CDR3 is built from 12 residues. Deletions cut 0 bases from V and 3 bases from J, with 6 bases between. The CDR3 is CAWSVQGYEQYF. The CDR3 DNA reads as TGTGCCTGGAGTGTACAAGGCTACGAGCAGTACTTC.

CDR3 nucleotide sequence: TGTGCCAGCAGCGATTCCAACTATGGCTACACCTTC. The encoded protein is CASSDSNYGYTF. The chain links TRBV7-9 to TRBJ1-2; D unclear. The CDR3 has 12 residues. CDR1 and CDR2 from the germline V gene are SEHNR and FQNEAQ (reference sequence). V lost 5 bases, J lost 2 bases, and 6 bases lay in between.

This clone was observed a handful of times. Here the CDR3 reads CASSFRRNTQYF. CDR3 coding DNA: TGTGCCAGCAGTTTCCGGCGCAATACGCAGTATTTT. V is TRBV28 and J is TRBJ2-3; D gene ambiguous. Germline lookup yields CDR1 MDHEN and CDR2 SYDVKM. The V and J ends lost 3 bases and 7 bases respectively, with 8 bases between them. This CDR3 spans 12 amino acids.

This chain links TRBV21-1 with TRBJ1-1. TRBV21-1 corresponds to a pseudogene. The CDR3 consists of 16 residues. The CDR3 loop is CASSKDEIGKPTEAFF. Written as DNA, the CDR3 is TGTGCCAGCAGCAAAGATGAAATCGGGAAGCCCACTGAAGCTTTCTTT.

This chain connects TRBV9 to TRBJ1-1; no clear D gene. The V and J ends lost 0 bases and 1 base respectively, with 4 bases between them. Germline V gene sequence: CDR1 SGDLS, CDR2 YYNGEE. The CDR3 has 13 amino acids. The CDR3 loop is CASSVAANTEAFF. The CDR3, as DNA: TGTGCCAGCAGCGTAGCGGCGAACACTGAAGCTTTCTTT.

The J gene is TRBJ2-7, the V gene TRBV18; 8 nucleotides line up with TRBD2. Germline V gene sequence: CDR1 KGHSH, CDR2 LQKENI. The CDR3 spans 15 residues. After removal of 6 bases from V and 5 bases from J, the junction contained 12 bases not matched to a gene. CDR3 loop: CASSISGTRNNEQYF. CDR3 coding DNA: TGTGCCAGCTCCATTTCTGGGACTAGAAACAACGAGCAGTACTTC.

The chain carries TRBV28 and TRBJ2-1, with D perhaps matching TRBD2 (6 bases). Germline CDR1 is MDHEN and CDR2 is SYDVKM. There are 17 residues in the CDR3. The V end lost 4 bases, the J end lost 2 bases, and 18 bases lay between the germline ends. The DNA for the CDR3 is TGTGCCAGCAGTTACATCCCGGGGCGACTAGCCTACAATGAGCAGTTCTTC. The encoded protein is CASSYIPGRLAYNEQFF.

This clone was seen only once. V usage is TRBV6-1 and J usage is TRBJ2-7, with 15 bases fitting TRBD2. The CDR3 runs 19 residues. J gave up 1 base and V 4 bases, and 11 bases lay outside the gene matches. Germline CDR1 reads MNHNS; CDR2 reads SASEGT. CDR3 region: CASSGSGLAGGHSSYEQYF. The CDR3 DNA follows: TGTGCCAGCAGTGGGTCGGGACTAGCGGGAGGCCACTCTTCCTACGAGCAGTACTTC.

V and J are TRBV28 and TRBJ1-2; TRBD1 matches at 7 bases. Trimming cost V 6 bases and J 7 bases; bases outside gene matches: 17. The CDR3 covers 16 residues. The germline V gene encodes CDR1 MDHEN and CDR2 SYDVKM. The CDR3, as DNA: TGTGCCAGCAGCCAACTCACCAGGGGGAGTCCACTTGGCTACACCTTC. It encodes CASSQLTRGSPLGYTF.